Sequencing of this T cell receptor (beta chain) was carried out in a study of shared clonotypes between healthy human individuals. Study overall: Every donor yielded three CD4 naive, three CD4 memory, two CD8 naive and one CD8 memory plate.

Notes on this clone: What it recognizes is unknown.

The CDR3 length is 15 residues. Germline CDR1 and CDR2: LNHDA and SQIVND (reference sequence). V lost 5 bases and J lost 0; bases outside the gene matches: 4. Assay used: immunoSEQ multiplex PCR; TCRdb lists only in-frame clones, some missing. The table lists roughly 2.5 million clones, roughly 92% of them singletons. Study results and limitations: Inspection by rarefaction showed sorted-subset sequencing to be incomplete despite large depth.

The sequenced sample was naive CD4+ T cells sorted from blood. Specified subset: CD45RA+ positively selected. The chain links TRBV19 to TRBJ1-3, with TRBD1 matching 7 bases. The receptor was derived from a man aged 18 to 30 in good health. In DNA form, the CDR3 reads TGTGCCAGTAGTGTGACAGGGTTCTCTGGAAACACCATATATTTT. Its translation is CASSVTGFSGNTIYF.